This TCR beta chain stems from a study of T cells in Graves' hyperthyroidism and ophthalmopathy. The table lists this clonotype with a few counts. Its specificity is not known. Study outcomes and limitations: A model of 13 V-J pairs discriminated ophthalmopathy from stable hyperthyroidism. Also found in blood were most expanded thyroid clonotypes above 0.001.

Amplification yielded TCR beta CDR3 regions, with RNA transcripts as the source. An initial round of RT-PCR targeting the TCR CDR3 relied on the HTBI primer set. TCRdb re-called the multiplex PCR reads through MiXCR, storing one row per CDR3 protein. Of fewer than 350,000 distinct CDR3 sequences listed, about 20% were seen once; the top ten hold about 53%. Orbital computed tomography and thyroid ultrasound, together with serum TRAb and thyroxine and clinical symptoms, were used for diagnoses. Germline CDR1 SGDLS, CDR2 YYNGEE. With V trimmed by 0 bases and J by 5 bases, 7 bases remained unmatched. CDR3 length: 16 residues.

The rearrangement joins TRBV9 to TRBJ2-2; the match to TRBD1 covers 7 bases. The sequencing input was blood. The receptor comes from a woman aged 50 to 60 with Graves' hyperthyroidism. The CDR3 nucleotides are TGTGCCAGCAGCGTAGAACAGGGGCGAGTAACCGGGGAGCTGTTTTTT. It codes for CASSVEQGRVTGELFF.